Below, 19 T cell receptor beta chains from the same sample are listed, as sequenced in a study of cytomegalovirus exposure and HLA in healthy donors. Amplification used 60 Vbeta primers and 13 Jbeta primers. Libraries were prepared by immunoSEQ multiplex PCR; TCRdb keeps only in-frame clonotypes and omits some of them. The sample has tens of thousands of clones; roughly 80% are singletons. Sequencing input: PBMCs. The receptors come from a man under 40 in good health and CMV-seronegative.

This clone has just one count. The chain links TRBV6-5 to TRBJ1-6; D perhaps matches TRBD1 (5 bases). Germline CDR1 is MNHEY and CDR2 is SVGAGI. The CDR3 runs to 16 residues. V gave up 2 bases and J gave up 1 base, with 9 bases separating them. In nucleotides, the CDR3 is TGTGCCAGCAGTTACACCAGGGTGTCCTATAATTCACCCCTCCACTTT. Protein: CASSYTRVSYNSPLHF.

The rearrangement uses TRBV2 and TRBJ1-2, with 8 bases fitting TRBD1. After removal of 6 bases from V and 6 bases from J, the junction contained 9 bases not matched to a gene. CDR1 SNHLY and CDR2 FYNNEI come from the germline V gene. This CDR3 is 14 amino acids long. Here the CDR3 reads CASSREQGANGYTF. Written as DNA, the CDR3 is TGTGCCAGCAGCCGTGAGCAGGGGGCGAATGGCTACACCTTC.

The chain joins TRBV19 to TRBJ1-1; 9 positions match TRBD1. V dropped 5 bases and J dropped 4; count of bases not matched to a gene: 14. Germline V gene lookup returns CDR1 LNHDA and CDR2 SQIVND (reference sequence). The CDR3 sequence is 17 residues long. The CDR3 here is CASSLKGQGNDVTEAFF. The CDR3 coding sequence is TGTGCCAGTAGTCTCAAGGGACAGGGTAATGATGTCACTGAAGCTTTCTTT. Using reference TRBV19 and TRBJ1-1 for the parts outside the CDR3, the full variable domain is DGGITQSPKYLFRKEGQNVTLSCEQNLNHDAMYWYRQDPGQGLRLIYYSQIVNDFQKGDIAEGYSVSREKKESFPLTVTSAQKNPTAFYLCASSLKGQGNDVTEAFFGQGTRLTVV.

The chain recombines TRBV19 with TRBJ1-3, with 7 bases aligning to TRBD1. The CDR3 consists of 15 residues. Germline V lookup: CDR1 LNHDA, CDR2 SQIVND (reference sequence). Trimming at V came to 10 bases and at J to 0 bases, leaving 9 bases not matched to a gene. CDR3 coding DNA: TGTGCCACCCAAGACAGGGCGAACTCTGGAAACACCATATATTTT. Its protein is CATQDRANSGNTIYF.

The chain recombines TRBV5-5 with TRBJ1-1; D gene unclear. The V and J ends lost 5 bases and 0 bases respectively, with 11 bases between them. Germline V gene data show CDR1 as SGHKS and CDR2 as YYEKEE (reference sequence). This CDR3 region has 14 residues. The CDR3 sequence is CASSEVWVNTEAFF. Here the CDR3 DNA reads TGTGCCAGCAGTGAGGTCTGGGTGAACACTGAAGCTTTCTTT.

The chain uses TRBV6-4 and TRBJ2-3, with 11 bases that match TRBD2. The V gene end was trimmed by 6 bases and the J gene end by 1 base; junction bases not matched to a gene: 9. Germline lookup yields CDR1 MRHNA and CDR2 SNTAGT. The CDR3 spans 17 residues. The CDR3 DNA follows: TGTGCCAGCAGAACTAGACTAGCGGGGATCCGCACAGATACGCAGTATTTT. It yields the protein CASRTRLAGIRTDTQYF.

The chain links TRBV10-3 to TRBJ1-5, with 7 bases that match TRBD1. CDR1 and CDR2 from the germline V gene are ENHRY and SYGVKD. Trimming removed 3 bases from V and 4 bases from J; junction bases left unmatched: 6. The CDR3 totals 15 residues. CDR3 bases: TGTGCCATCAGTGATCAGGCAGGGGGGAATCAGCCCCAGCATTTT. Protein sequence: CAISDQAGGNQPQHF.

This chain uses TRBV7-7 with TRBJ2-5, with D perhaps TRBD2 (6 bases). Germline assignment: CDR1 SSHAT and CDR2 FNYEAQ (reference sequence). V dropped 2 bases and J dropped 4 bases, with 11 bases sitting between them. This CDR3 has 14 amino acids. This CDR3 is CASSLRDWGETQYF. The CDR3 nucleotides read TGTGCCAGCAGCTTAAGGGACTGGGGAGAGACCCAGTACTTC.

The chain has TRBV5-3 and TRBJ1-1; TRBD1 agrees at 7 bases. TRBV5-3 is filed as an ORF, its function uncertain. V lost 0 bases and J lost 4; bases outside the gene matches: 6. The CDR3 is 15 amino acids. The DNA of the CDR3 is TGTGCCAGAAGCTTGGAGACAGGGTGGGGCACTGAAGCTTTCTTT. Residues: CARSLETGWGTEAFF.

The chain uses TRBV4-2 and TRBJ1-5; D not resolved. CDR3 length: 14 amino acids. The V and J ends lost 0 bases and 5 bases respectively, with 8 bases between them. The germline CDR1 and CDR2 sequences are LGHNA and YNFKEQ. This CDR3 reads CASSQDGGYQPQHF. CDR3 nucleotides: TGTGCCAGCAGCCAAGATGGAGGGTATCAGCCCCAGCATTTT.

The chain is built from TRBV18 and TRBJ1-1; 10 bases are shared with TRBD1. The CDR3 is 16 amino acids. The V gene end was trimmed by 4 bases and the J gene end by 0 bases; junction bases not matched to a gene: 5. CDR1 is KGHSH, CDR2 LQKENI, per germline. CDR3 nucleotides: TGTGCCAGCTCACTCGGGACAGGGGCGTTGAACACTGAAGCTTTCTTT. This sequence encodes CASSLGTGALNTEAFF.

V usage is TRBV20-1 and J usage is TRBJ1-1; D remains ambiguous. CDR3 length equals 11 residues. Trimming stripped 6 bases from V and 2 bases from J, with 7 bases between. From germline, CDR1 is DFQATT and CDR2 SNEGSKA (reference sequence). The CDR3 DNA reads as TGCAGTGCCGAGATTAACACTGAAGCTTTCTTT. Its protein product is CSAEINTEAFF.

This CDR3 reads CAWSVNGLAGVTDTQYF. CDR3 nucleotide sequence: TGTGCCTGGAGTGTAAATGGGCTAGCGGGTGTCACAGATACGCAGTATTTT. The chain links TRBV30 to TRBJ2-3; 8 nucleotides line up with TRBD2. Germline CDR1 GTSNPN, CDR2 SVGIG (reference sequence). CDR3 length equals 17 residues. Trimming cost V 0 bases and J 2 bases; bases outside gene matches: 10.

V gene TRBV6-6 combines with J gene TRBJ1-1; D gene unclear. This CDR3 region has 12 residues. CDR1 and CDR2 (germline): MNHNY, SVGAGI (reference sequence). V gave up 5 bases and J gave up 5 bases, with 9 bases separating them. The CDR3 protein is CASSPGITEAFF. The CDR3, as DNA: TGTGCCAGCAGTCCGGGGATTACTGAAGCTTTCTTT.

The J gene is TRBJ1-2, the V gene TRBV4-1; 11 bases map to TRBD1. The germline gives CDR1 MGHRA, CDR2 YSYEKL. Trimming at V came to 1 base and at J to 8 bases, leaving 3 bases not matched to a gene. CDR3 length equals 14 residues. The CDR3, as DNA: TGCGCCAGCAGCCAAGGGACAGGGGGCTTAGGCTACACCTTC. This sequence encodes CASSQGTGGLGYTF.

This clone was observed once. The chain joins TRBV5-3 to TRBJ2-7; 13 nucleotides align to TRBD2. TRBV5-3 is an open reading frame, and its role is uncertain. Trimming at V came to 5 bases and at J to 4 bases, leaving 9 bases not matched to a gene. This CDR3 contains 16 residues. CDR3 sequence (DNA): TGTGCCAGAAGTAATCTCGGACTAGCGGGAGCATACGAGCAGTACTTC. The encoded protein is CARSNLGLAGAYEQYF.

The chain employs TRBV9 and TRBJ1-1, with D unresolved. Germline loops: CDR1 SGDLS, CDR2 YYNGEE. CDR3 size: 12 residues. The ends were cut back, 3 bases at V and 7 bases at J, with 10 bases in the middle. The CDR3 DNA follows: TGTGCCAGCAGCGGACTGACGGATGAAGCTTTCTTT. Translated, it gives CASSGLTDEAFF. The full variable domain, with the rest looked up from reference TRBV9 and TRBJ1-1, is DSGVTQTPKHLITATGQRVTLRCSPRSGDLSVYWYQQSLDQGLQFLIQYYNGEERAKGNILERFSAQQFPDLHSELNLSSLELGDSALYFCASSGLTDEAFFGQGTRLTVV.

J is TRBJ1-2 and V is TRBV11-2; D is ambiguous. Germline V CDR1 and CDR2: SGHAT, FQNNGV. V was pared by 5 bases and J by 0 bases, with 19 bases between. This CDR3 is built from 17 residues. CDR3 residues: CASSPTFAAAANYGYTF. The CDR3 DNA is TGTGCCAGCAGCCCCACTTTCGCGGCAGCAGCTAACTATGGCTACACCTTC.

The CDR3 DNA is TGTGCCATCAGCCTGGGGACAGACACTGAAGCTTTCTTT. Protein: CAISLGTDTEAFF. V and J are TRBV10-3 and TRBJ1-1, with 7 bases lining up with TRBD1. After removal of 6 bases from V and 3 bases from J, the junction contained 4 bases not matched to a gene. CDR1 is ENHRY, CDR2 SYGVKD, per germline. CDR3 size: 13 residues.